This T cell receptor beta chain was recorded in a study of response to subunit inactivated influenza vaccine. TCRdb passed the RT-PCR reads through MiXCR, listing each CDR3 protein once. The sample includes 650,000 to 700,000 distinct CDR3 sequences, 15% to 17% seen only once; the top ten take around 10%. The V segment lost 1 base and the J segment 3 bases; nucleotides outside the gene matches: 6. The CDR3 has 16 amino acids. The germline V gene has CDR1 MNHEY and CDR2 SVGEGT. Study-wide points: The authors suggested that every seasonal influenza vaccination recruits few new T cells.

This clonotype was counted between two and nine times. The antigen remains undetermined. The sequencing here drew on PBMCs from blood, taken roughly 13 days after vaccination. The clonotype was recovered from a man aged 45-65 years who received an inactivated influenza vaccine. The chain employs TRBV6-2 or TRBV6-3 and TRBJ2-7, with 10 nucleotides matching TRBD2. CDR3 DNA: TGTGCCAGCAGTTACTACCCTAGCGGGAGTATCTACGAGCAGTACTTC. Amino acid sequence: CASSYYPSGSIYEQYF.